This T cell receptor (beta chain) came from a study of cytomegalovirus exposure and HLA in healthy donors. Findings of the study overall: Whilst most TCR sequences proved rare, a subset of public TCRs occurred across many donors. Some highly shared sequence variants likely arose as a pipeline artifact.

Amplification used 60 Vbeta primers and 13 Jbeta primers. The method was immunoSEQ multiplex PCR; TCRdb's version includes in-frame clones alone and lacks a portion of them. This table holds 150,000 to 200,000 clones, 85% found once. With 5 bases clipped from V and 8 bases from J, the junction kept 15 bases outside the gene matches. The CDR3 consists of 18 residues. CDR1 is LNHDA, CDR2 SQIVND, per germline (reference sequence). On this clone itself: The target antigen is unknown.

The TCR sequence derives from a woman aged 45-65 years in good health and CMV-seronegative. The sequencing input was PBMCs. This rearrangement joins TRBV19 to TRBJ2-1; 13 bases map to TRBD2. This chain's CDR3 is CASSARPGLAGYVDEQFF. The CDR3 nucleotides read TGTGCCAGTAGTGCCCGCCCGGGACTAGCGGGATACGTCGATGAGCAGTTCTTC.